A selection of T cell receptor beta chains follows, all from one sample in a study of cytomegalovirus exposure and HLA in healthy donors. The protocol was immunoSEQ multiplex PCR, while the TCRdb copy is restricted to in-frame clones and leaves out a portion. The table records about 120,000 clones, more than 80% of them present only once. The sequenced sample consisted of PBMCs. The receptors were gathered from a man aged 30-40 years in good health and CMV-seronegative. The CDR3 runs from the conserved cysteine through the conserved F or W. The size field is filled for only some rows; it gives once, few, many or a size class.

V gene,J gene,clone size,CDR3 protein
TRBV27,TRBJ1-6,NA,CASSRDSGSPLHF
TRBV7-9,TRBJ2-7,NA,CASSLEVPRGEQYF
TRBV19,TRBJ1-1,once,CASTLHMNTEAFF
TRBV6-6,TRBJ2-7,few,CASGPGTGSYEQYF
TRBV5-1,TRBJ2-5,NA,CASSLFAEKETQYF
TRBV5-6,TRBJ2-3,NA,CASSLPTSGGTDTQYF
TRBV5-6,TRBJ2-7,NA,CASRGGGTGTYEQYF
TRBV4-1,TRBJ1-3,few,CASSQDPGSGNTIYF
TRBV13,TRBJ2-7,NA,CASSLGGQGVYEQYF
TRBV2,TRBJ1-5,few,CASSEGRAGIGNQPQHF
TRBV7-2,TRBJ1-1,NA,CASSLAATGTLNTEAFF
TRBV6-6,TRBJ1-6,NA,CASSYFPRDYNSPLHF
TRBV9,TRBJ2-2,NA,CASSTSVGSTGELFF
TRBV6-5,TRBJ1-1,NA,CASSSGTGAEAFF
TRBV5-1,TRBJ2-5,NA,CASSLEFTGFPPETQYF
TRBV4-3,TRBJ2-3,NA,CASSQDRGELADTDTQYF
TRBV5-4,TRBJ1-2,NA,CASSFDSGGAYGYTF
TRBV5-1,TRBJ2-7,NA,CASSEEPAYEQYF
TRBV12-5,TRBJ1-2,NA,CASGLVTGGNGYTF
TRBV11-3,TRBJ1-1,NA,CASSLEAGRTEAFF
TRBV6-5,TRBJ2-3,few,CASRQGRMDTQYF
TRBV5-1,TRBJ2-1,NA,CASSARVTSGSYNEQFF
TRBV7-8,TRBJ1-2,NA,CASSLAGGLSYGYTF
TRBV2,TRBJ2-1,NA,CASSDKISSGNRYEQFF
TRBV7-8,TRBJ2-7,NA,CASSYARKQYF
TRBV7-2,TRBJ1-1,few,CASSLATAAEAFF
TRBV20-1,TRBJ2-7,NA,CSASGQTEQYF
TRBV5-1,TRBJ2-1,NA,CASTRENNNEQFF
TRBV27,TRBJ2-3,NA,CASSFYPPGASGDTQYF
TRBV28,TRBJ2-3,NA,CASSPTRGGLAGGEDTQYF
TRBV14,TRBJ2-5,NA,CASSQVRDNQETQYF
TRBV15,TRBJ2-2,NA,CATAQRGTPNTGELFF
TRBV10-3,TRBJ1-2,NA,CAIRIADRVGGYTF
TRBV28,TRBJ2-3,NA,CASTKQKGQGWSTDTQYF
TRBV29-1,TRBJ1-2,NA,CSVGTGLDGYTF
TRBV5-4,TRBJ2-1,NA,CASSSRAGHNEQFF